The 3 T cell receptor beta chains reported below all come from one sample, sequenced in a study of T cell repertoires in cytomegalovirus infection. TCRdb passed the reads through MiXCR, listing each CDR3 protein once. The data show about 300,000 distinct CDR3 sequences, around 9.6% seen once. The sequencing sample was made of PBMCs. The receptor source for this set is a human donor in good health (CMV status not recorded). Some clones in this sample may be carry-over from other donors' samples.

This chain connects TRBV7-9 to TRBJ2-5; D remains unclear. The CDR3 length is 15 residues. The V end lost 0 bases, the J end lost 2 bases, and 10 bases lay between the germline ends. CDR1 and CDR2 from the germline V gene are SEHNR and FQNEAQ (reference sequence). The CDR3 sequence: CASSLAELGQETQYF. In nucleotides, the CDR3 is TGTGCCAGCAGCTTAGCGGAATTAGGGCAAGAGACCCAGTACTTC.

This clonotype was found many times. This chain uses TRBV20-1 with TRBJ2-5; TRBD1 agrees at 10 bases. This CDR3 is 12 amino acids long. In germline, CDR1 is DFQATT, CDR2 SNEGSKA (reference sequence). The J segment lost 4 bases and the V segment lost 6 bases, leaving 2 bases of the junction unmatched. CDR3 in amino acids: CSARTGGETQYF. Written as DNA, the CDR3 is TGCAGTGCGCGGACAGGGGGAGAGACCCAGTACTTC.

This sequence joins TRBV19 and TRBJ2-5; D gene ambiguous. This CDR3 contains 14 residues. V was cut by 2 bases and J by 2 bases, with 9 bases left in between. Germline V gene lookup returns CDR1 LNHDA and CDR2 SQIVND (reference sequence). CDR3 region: CASSISSDQETQYF. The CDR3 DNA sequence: TGTGCCAGTAGTATATCGTCAGATCAAGAGACCCAGTACTTC.